This T cell receptor beta chain was found in a study of T cells in narcolepsy. On the study more broadly: Healthy controls were enrolled alongside patients with narcolepsy type 1 or type 2. Whole-study findings and limits: Blood of same and different patients, but not healthy controls, reportedly held recurring autoreactive clonotypes. Same-patient CSF and blood CD4+ T cell clonotypes included HCRT-specific and TRIB2-specific autoreactive ones.

This clone was counted a few times. Its antigen is undetermined. The V segment lost 1 base and the J segment 7 bases; nucleotides outside the gene matches: 6. The CDR3 is made up of 14 amino acids. Per germline, CDR1 SGHTS and CDR2 YDEGEE. TCRdb's table, derived via immunoSEQ multiplex PCR, lists solely in-frame clones and lacks some. The sample shows some 30,000 clones, around 75% of them seen only once. Sequencing used CD45RA- memory CD4+ T cells from PBMCs. This sequence joins TRBV5-8 and TRBJ1-2; 8 nucleotides match TRBD1. The TCR comes from a human donor with narcolepsy. CDR3 residues: CASSLQGAKSGYTF. The CDR3 DNA sequence: TGTGCCAGCAGCTTGCAGGGGGCGAAATCTGGCTACACCTTC.